This is a list of T cell receptor beta chains from one sample in a study of type 1 regulatory T cells. No antigens are known for them. MiXCR was run by TCRdb on the reads, yielding one entry per CDR3 protein. This sample has about 68,000 distinct CDR3 sequences, with about 69% found just once. The sequenced sample was cultured T cells, either the whole culture or a sorted T cell fraction (not recorded which). Receptors were obtained from a human donor in good health. Both conserved end residues are part of each CDR3. Each record gives: CDR3 DNA, CDR3 protein, CDR3 length, V gene, J gene, clone size, D gene. The D gene is left open where the match is weak. A clone size is listed for some rows: how often the clone was seen (once, few, many), or a class if it is expanded.

CDR3nt: TGCAGTGCCGTGAATGGAAAGACCGGGGAGCTGTTTTTT
CDR3aa: CSAVNGKTGELFF
len: 13
v_gene: TRBV20-1
j_gene: TRBJ2-2
abundance: -
d_gene: -

CDR3nt: TGCGCCAGCAGTCAAGATGGAGGGGGATCTGGAAACACCATATATTTT
CDR3aa: CASSQDGGGSGNTIYF
len: 16
v_gene: TRBV4-3
j_gene: TRBJ1-3
abundance: -
d_gene: -

CDR3nt: TGCGCCAGCAGCTTATCAGGCACTACTGAAGCTTTCTTT
CDR3aa: CASSLSGTTEAFF
len: 13
v_gene: TRBV5-1
j_gene: TRBJ1-1
abundance: -
d_gene: -

CDR3nt: TGTGCCAGCAGCTCCCGCGGTGGTCGGTACGAGCAGTACTTC
CDR3aa: CASSSRGGRYEQYF
len: 14
v_gene: TRBV7-2
j_gene: TRBJ2-7
abundance: -
d_gene: -

CDR3nt: TGCAGTGCTCCTAGCGGGGCCTCGAGGGAGCAGTTCTTC
CDR3aa: CSAPSGASREQFF
len: 13
v_gene: TRBV20-1
j_gene: TRBJ2-1
abundance: few
d_gene: TRBD2

CDR3nt: TGTGCCATCTCGTCGGTAGCGGGATACAATGAGCAGTTCTTC
CDR3aa: CAISSVAGYNEQFF
len: 14
v_gene: TRBV6-2/TRBV6-3
j_gene: TRBJ2-1
abundance: once
d_gene: TRBD2

CDR3nt: TGTGCCAGCAGGGGACAGGGGGATGAGCAGTTCTTC
CDR3aa: CASRGQGDEQFF
len: 12
v_gene: TRBV6-2/TRBV6-3
j_gene: TRBJ2-1
abundance: -
d_gene: TRBD1

CDR3nt: TGTGCCAGCAGTTTATTGGGGACAGGGCCTTCCTACGAGCAGTACTTC
CDR3aa: CASSLLGTGPSYEQYF
len: 16
v_gene: TRBV28
j_gene: TRBJ2-7
abundance: -
d_gene: TRBD1

CDR3nt: TGTGCCAGCAGCCAAGATGACACCGAGGGGACCCAGTACTTC
CDR3aa: CASSQDDTEGTQYF
len: 14
v_gene: TRBV3-1
j_gene: TRBJ2-5
abundance: -
d_gene: -

CDR3nt: TGTGCCAGCAGCTTATTGGTAGCGCAAGCCTACGAGCAGTACTTC
CDR3aa: CASSLLVAQAYEQYF
len: 15
v_gene: TRBV7-2
j_gene: TRBJ2-7
abundance: -
d_gene: -

CDR3nt: TGCAGTGCTAGACCCCACCCCTCACGGGGAGGATCTGAGACCCAGTACTTC
CDR3aa: CSARPHPSRGGSETQYF
len: 17
v_gene: TRBV20-1
j_gene: TRBJ2-5
abundance: -
d_gene: -

CDR3nt: TGCAGTGCGCCCTACGATGCCTACGAGCAGTACTTC
CDR3aa: CSAPYDAYEQYF
len: 12
v_gene: TRBV20-1
j_gene: TRBJ2-7
abundance: -
d_gene: -

CDR3nt: TGTGCCAGCAGTTTTGGTGGCGGGAGGGCCGACACCGGGGAGCTGTTTTTT
CDR3aa: CASSFGGGRADTGELFF
len: 17
v_gene: TRBV12-3/TRBV12-4
j_gene: TRBJ2-2
abundance: -
d_gene: TRBD2

CDR3nt: TGCGCCAGCAGCCAAGCGGGAGGATCCTACAATGAGCAGTTCTTC
CDR3aa: CASSQAGGSYNEQFF
len: 15
v_gene: TRBV4-1
j_gene: TRBJ2-1
abundance: -
d_gene: TRBD2

CDR3nt: TGTGCCAGCAGCTCGCCATTCCCTAGCACAGATACGCAGTATTTT
CDR3aa: CASSSPFPSTDTQYF
len: 15
v_gene: TRBV7-2
j_gene: TRBJ2-3
abundance: -
d_gene: -

CDR3nt: TGTGCCAGCTCACCACGGGACCGCGTCACCGGGGAGCTGTTTTTT
CDR3aa: CASSPRDRVTGELFF
len: 15
v_gene: TRBV18
j_gene: TRBJ2-2
abundance: -
d_gene: -

CDR3nt: TGCAGTACTATCCGGGACAGGGGGACAGATACGCAGTATTTT
CDR3aa: CSTIRDRGTDTQYF
len: 14
v_gene: TRBV20-1
j_gene: TRBJ2-3
abundance: -
d_gene: TRBD1

CDR3nt: TGTGCCAGCAGCCAAGATTGGCGGGATTGGCAGTACTTC
CDR3aa: CASSQDWRDWQYF
len: 13
v_gene: TRBV3-1
j_gene: TRBJ2-7
abundance: -
d_gene: -

CDR3nt: TGTGCCAGCAGTTGGGGGTTCGAGCAGCCCCAGCATTTT
CDR3aa: CASSWGFEQPQHF
len: 13
v_gene: TRBV6-2/TRBV6-3
j_gene: TRBJ1-5
abundance: few
d_gene: -

CDR3nt: TGTGCCATCAGTGAATCGCGGGGCGGGAGAGGCTCCTACAATGAGCAGTTCTTC
CDR3aa: CAISESRGGRGSYNEQFF
len: 18
v_gene: TRBV10-3
j_gene: TRBJ2-1
abundance: -
d_gene: TRBD2

CDR3nt: TGCGCCAGCAGCTTGATCCACGGGCAAGGCAGCTTTATTAGCAATCAGCCCCAGCATTTT
CDR3aa: CASSLIHGQGSFISNQPQHF
len: 20
v_gene: TRBV5-1
j_gene: TRBJ1-5
abundance: -
d_gene: -

CDR3nt: TGTGCCAGCAGCACTAGGACTAGCGGACCTGGGGAGCTGTTTTTT
CDR3aa: CASSTRTSGPGELFF
len: 15
v_gene: TRBV11-2
j_gene: TRBJ2-2
abundance: -
d_gene: TRBD2

CDR3nt: TGTGCCAGCAGTTTCCGGGACAGGGTTCGGGAGCAGTACTTC
CDR3aa: CASSFRDRVREQYF
len: 14
v_gene: TRBV27
j_gene: TRBJ2-7
abundance: -
d_gene: TRBD1

CDR3nt: TGTGCCAGCAGCTTAGGGCTAGCGGGAGGGCCTAGCAATGAGCAGTTCTTC
CDR3aa: CASSLGLAGGPSNEQFF
len: 17
v_gene: TRBV7-6
j_gene: TRBJ2-1
abundance: many
d_gene: TRBD2

CDR3nt: TGTGCCAGCAGTGATGTGACATCCTACGAGCAGTACTTC
CDR3aa: CASSDVTSYEQYF
len: 13
v_gene: TRBV6-1
j_gene: TRBJ2-7
abundance: -
d_gene: -

CDR3nt: TGTGCCAGCAGTCCGCCGAATGGAGGCACAGATACGCAGTATTTT
CDR3aa: CASSPPNGGTDTQYF
len: 15
v_gene: TRBV7-9
j_gene: TRBJ2-3
abundance: -
d_gene: -

CDR3nt: TGTGCCGTAGAGAAGCGGGAGGGCCTACTCCAGTACTTC
CDR3aa: CAVEKREGLLQYF
len: 13
v_gene: TRBV28
j_gene: TRBJ2-7
abundance: -
d_gene: TRBD2

CDR3nt: TGCAGTGCTAGGGAAGGACTAGCGGGGACAGATACGCAGTATTTT
CDR3aa: CSAREGLAGTDTQYF
len: 15
v_gene: TRBV20-1
j_gene: TRBJ2-3
abundance: -
d_gene: TRBD2

CDR3nt: TGCGCCAGCAGCTTAACATTGGAGACCCAGTACTTC
CDR3aa: CASSLTLETQYF
len: 12
v_gene: TRBV5-1
j_gene: TRBJ2-5
abundance: -
d_gene: -

CDR3nt: TGCAGTGCTCCCGGACTGAACAATGAGCAGTTCTTC
CDR3aa: CSAPGLNNEQFF
len: 12
v_gene: TRBV20-1
j_gene: TRBJ2-1
abundance: -
d_gene: -

CDR3nt: TGCGCCAGCAGCCTAGCGGGACGCGAGCAGTACTTC
CDR3aa: CASSLAGREQYF
len: 12
v_gene: TRBV4-1
j_gene: TRBJ2-7
abundance: -
d_gene: TRBD2

CDR3nt: TGTGCCAGCAGCCCGAGTGCCAGGCTTTCGAACACCGGGGAGCTGTTTTTT
CDR3aa: CASSPSARLSNTGELFF
len: 17
v_gene: TRBV7-2
j_gene: TRBJ2-2
abundance: -
d_gene: -

CDR3nt: TGTGCCACCAGTGTCCCTAGCGGAGGGACCACAGATACGCAGTATTTT
CDR3aa: CATSVPSGGTTDTQYF
len: 16
v_gene: TRBV24-1
j_gene: TRBJ2-3
abundance: few
d_gene: TRBD2

CDR3nt: TGTGCCAGCAGCCCCAGGGGGTTAGGTAGCAATCAGCCCCAGCATTTT
CDR3aa: CASSPRGLGSNQPQHF
len: 16
v_gene: TRBV27
j_gene: TRBJ1-5
abundance: -
d_gene: TRBD1

CDR3nt: TGCAGTGCTCCCTTCGGAGGGACGAACACTGAAGCTTTCTTT
CDR3aa: CSAPFGGTNTEAFF
len: 14
v_gene: TRBV20-1
j_gene: TRBJ1-1
abundance: many
d_gene: -

CDR3nt: TGCGCCAGCAGCTTGGAGTCAAGAACTAATGAAAAACTGTTTTTT
CDR3aa: CASSLESRTNEKLFF
len: 15
v_gene: TRBV5-1
j_gene: TRBJ1-4
abundance: few
d_gene: -

CDR3nt: TGTGCCAGCAGCACGGGCCCGGACACAGATACGCAGTATTTT
CDR3aa: CASSTGPDTDTQYF
len: 14
v_gene: TRBV7-2
j_gene: TRBJ2-3
abundance: -
d_gene: -

CDR3nt: TGCAGTGCCGAAGACAGGACTATCTACGAGCAGTACTTC
CDR3aa: CSAEDRTIYEQYF
len: 13
v_gene: TRBV20-1
j_gene: TRBJ2-7
abundance: -
d_gene: -

CDR3nt: TGTGCCAGCAGGATAATGACAGGGAACACCGGGGAGCTGTTTTTT
CDR3aa: CASRIMTGNTGELFF
len: 15
v_gene: TRBV12-3/TRBV12-4
j_gene: TRBJ2-2
abundance: -
d_gene: -

CDR3nt: TGTGCCAGCGCCAGTAGGAGCGGGAACATCGATGAGCAGTTCTTC
CDR3aa: CASASRSGNIDEQFF
len: 15
v_gene: TRBV6-1
j_gene: TRBJ2-1
abundance: -
d_gene: TRBD2

CDR3nt: TGTGCCAGCAGTGCGCCTAGTCGGGAGACCCAGTACTTC
CDR3aa: CASSAPSRETQYF
len: 13
v_gene: TRBV25-1
j_gene: TRBJ2-5
abundance: few
d_gene: -